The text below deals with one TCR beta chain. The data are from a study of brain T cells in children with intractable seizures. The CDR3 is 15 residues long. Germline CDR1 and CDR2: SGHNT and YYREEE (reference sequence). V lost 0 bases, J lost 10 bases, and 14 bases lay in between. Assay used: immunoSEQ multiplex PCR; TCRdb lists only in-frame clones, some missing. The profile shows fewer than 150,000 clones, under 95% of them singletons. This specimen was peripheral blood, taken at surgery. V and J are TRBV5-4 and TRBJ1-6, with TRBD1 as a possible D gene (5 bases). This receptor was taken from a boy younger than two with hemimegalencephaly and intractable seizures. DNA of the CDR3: TGTGCCAGCAGCTTGGATCGGGGGTCGGGATCACCCCTCCACTTT. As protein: CASSLDRGSGSPLHF.